These 13 T cell receptor beta chains originate from one sample sequenced in a study of metastatic and nonmetastatic thyroid tumors. TCRdb reprocessed the PCR reads using MiXCR. Here the sample spans tens of thousands of clones, less than 25% being singletons. Patients underwent thyroid surgery, and none had received any treatment before it. What was sequenced was blood. These receptor sequences come from a female donor with papillary thyroid cancer or a benign thyroid nodule (not recorded which). Some clones in this sample may be carry-over from other donors' samples.

This clone occurred many times. The chain recombines TRBV2 with TRBJ2-1; 8 nucleotides agree with TRBD2. The CDR3 runs 17 residues. Germline V gives CDR1 SNHLY, CDR2 FYNNEI. Losses at the gene ends were 4 bases for V and 4 bases for J; bases not matched to a gene: 12. The CDR3 DNA sequence: TGTGCCAGCAGTGGCTCCCTTAGCGGGACGCGGTACAATGAGCAGTTCTTC. Residues: CASSGSLSGTRYNEQFF.

This clone was observed many times. V gene TRBV20-1 combines with J gene TRBJ1-2, with D possibly matching TRBD1 (5 bases). The CDR3 has 13 residues. Germline V CDR1 and CDR2: DFQATT, SNEGSKA (reference sequence). Trimming left V 6 bases short and J 3 bases short, with 14 bases between. DNA for the CDR3: TGCAGTGCGACCACAGGAGGGGACTATGGCTACACCTTC. As protein: CSATTGGDYGYTF.

About this clone: No conserved phenylalanine or tryptophan ends this CDR3, so it is likely a read error. The chain combines TRBV9 with TRBJ1-5, with D unresolved. V gave up 6 bases and J gave up 7 bases, with 17 bases separating them. The V gene's germline CDR1 is SGDLS and CDR2 YYNGEE. The CDR3 contains 14 residues. The CDR3 sequence: CASIPHTAGQPQHV. CDR3 coding DNA: TGTGCCAGCATCCCCCATACGGCGGGACAGCCCCAGCATGTT.

Ten or more counts support this clone. In the same sample, other DNA sequences code for this CDR3. The V and J genes are TRBV29-1 and TRBJ1-2, with D possibly matching TRBD1 (6 bases). This CDR3 comprises 12 residues. Trimming removed 4 bases from V and 11 bases from J, with 17 bases in between. CDR1 SQVTM and CDR2 ANQGSEA come from the germline V gene. This CDR3 is CSVAPTGRGYTF. CDR3 DNA: TGCAGCGTTGCCCCGACAGGCCGAGGTTACACCTTC. Based on the CDR3 plus reference TRBV29-1 and TRBJ1-2, the full variable domain is SAVISQKPSRDICQRGTSLTIQCQVDSQVTMMFWYRQQPGQSLTLIATANQGSEATYESGFVIDKFPISRPNLTFSTLTVSNMSPEDSSIYLCSVAPTGRGYTFGSGTRLTVV.

This clone was observed at least ten times. This chain links TRBV19 with TRBJ1-1; no clear D gene. The CDR3 contains 14 residues. V was clipped by 2 bases and J by 4 bases, with 11 bases between them. Germline CDR1 reads LNHDA; CDR2 reads SQIVND (reference sequence). In DNA, the CDR3 is TGTGCCAGTAGTATAAGTGGAGGGTCCACTGAAGCTTTCTTT. Its protein is CASSISGGSTEAFF.

There are a few counts of this clone. The V call is TRBV6-2 or TRBV6-3, the J call TRBJ1-1, with D maybe TRBD1 (6 bases). CDR3 length: 14 amino acids. The V end was cut by 6 bases, the J end by 5 bases, with 16 bases between. Germline lookup yields CDR1 MNHEY and CDR2 SVGEGT. The CDR3 sequence is CASRMLQGITEAFF. The CDR3 DNA is TGTGCCAGCAGGATGCTACAGGGCATTACTGAAGCTTTCTTT.

This clone was observed a few times. V usage is TRBV24-1 and J usage is TRBJ1-1, with unresolved D. From germline, CDR1 is KGHDR and CDR2 SFDVKD. The CDR3 loop spans 13 amino acids. The V end lost 8 bases, the J end lost 5 bases, and 14 bases lay between the germline ends. The CDR3 sequence: CATIWRGKTEAFF. In DNA form, the CDR3 reads TGTGCCACCATATGGCGAGGGAAAACTGAAGCTTTCTTT.

This clone was seen more than once but under ten times. This chain links TRBV15 with TRBJ1-3; 7 nucleotides align to TRBD1. Germline lookup yields CDR1 LNHNV and CDR2 YYDKDF (reference sequence). This CDR3 is 16 amino acids long. V shed 10 bases and J 2 bases; nucleotides not matched to a gene: 14. The CDR3 nucleotides read TGTGCCAACTGCAGAGCCACAGGGGCGGCTGGAAACACCATATATTTT. Translated: CANCRATGAAGNTIYF.

This clone came up once. The chain combines TRBV20-1 with TRBJ2-3, with TRBD1 matching over 8 bases. After removal of 8 bases from V and 6 bases from J, the junction contained 16 bases not matched to a gene. The CDR3 is 15 residues long. Germline CDR1 is DFQATT and CDR2 is SNEGSKA (reference sequence). The CDR3, as DNA: TGCAGTTGTACGATCGGACAGGGATTCACTGATACGCAGTATTTT. Translated: CSCTIGQGFTDTQYF.

To note about this clone: A read error may produce the germline difference seen at one junction end. This chain links TRBV7-3 with TRBJ1-1, with D unclear. The CDR3 extends over 13 amino acids. CDR1 is SGHTA and CDR2 is FQGTGA in the germline V gene. CDR3 sequence: CASMQDSNTEALF. Here the CDR3 DNA reads TGTGCCAGCATGCAAGATTCGAACACTGAAGCTCTCTTT.

This clone was picked up many times. The genes are TRBV5-8 and TRBJ2-3; D is perhaps TRBD1 (5 bases). There are 16 residues in the CDR3. Germline values: CDR1 SGHTS, CDR2 YDEGEE. V was pared by 2 bases and J by 2 bases, with 15 bases between. The CDR3 coding sequence is TGTGCCAGCAGCTTCGACAGACTCTATCTCACAGATACGCAGTATTTT. Its protein is CASSFDRLYLTDTQYF.

This clone was counted many times. This chain links TRBV20-1 with TRBJ2-5; D gene ambiguous. Trimming removed 1 base at V and 1 base at J, with 13 bases between. Germline V gene lookup returns CDR1 DFQATT and CDR2 SNEGSKA (reference sequence). The CDR3 covers 15 residues. The CDR3 DNA sequence: TGCAGTGCTAGAGGGCCCCTGATTAGCCAAGAGACCCAGTACTTC. Translated: CSARGPLISQETQYF.

This clone was seen more than once but under ten times. With a much larger clone just one base away, this may be a read error. The V call is TRBV11-2, the J call TRBJ2-4; D might be TRBD2 (5 bases). Trimming pared 1 base from V and 0 bases from J, leaving 19 bases between. The CDR3 is 19 amino acids. Germline lookup yields CDR1 SGHAT and CDR2 FQNNGV. CDR3 in amino acids: CASSLVGGSWGVAKNIQYF. CDR3 nucleotide sequence: TGTGCCAGCAGCTTAGTAGGTGGTAGCTGGGGAGTAGCCAAAAACATTCAGTACTTC.